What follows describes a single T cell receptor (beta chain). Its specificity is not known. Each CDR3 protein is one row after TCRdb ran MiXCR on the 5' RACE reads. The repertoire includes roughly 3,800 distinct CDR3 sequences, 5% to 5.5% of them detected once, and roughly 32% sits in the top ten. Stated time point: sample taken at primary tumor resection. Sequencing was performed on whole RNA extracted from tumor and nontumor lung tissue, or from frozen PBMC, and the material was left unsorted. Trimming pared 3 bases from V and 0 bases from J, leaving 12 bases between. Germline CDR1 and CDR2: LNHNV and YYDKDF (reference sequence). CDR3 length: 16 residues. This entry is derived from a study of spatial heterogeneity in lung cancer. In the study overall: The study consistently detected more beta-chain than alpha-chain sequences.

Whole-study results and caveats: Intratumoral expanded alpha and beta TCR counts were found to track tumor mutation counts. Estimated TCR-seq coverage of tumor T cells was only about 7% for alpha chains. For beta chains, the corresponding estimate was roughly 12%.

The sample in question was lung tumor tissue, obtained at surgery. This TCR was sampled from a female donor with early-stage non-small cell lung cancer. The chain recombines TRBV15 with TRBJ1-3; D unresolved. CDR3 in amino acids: CATSSMTDSSGNTIYF. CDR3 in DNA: TGTGCCACCAGCAGCATGACGGATAGCTCTGGAAACACCATATATTTT.